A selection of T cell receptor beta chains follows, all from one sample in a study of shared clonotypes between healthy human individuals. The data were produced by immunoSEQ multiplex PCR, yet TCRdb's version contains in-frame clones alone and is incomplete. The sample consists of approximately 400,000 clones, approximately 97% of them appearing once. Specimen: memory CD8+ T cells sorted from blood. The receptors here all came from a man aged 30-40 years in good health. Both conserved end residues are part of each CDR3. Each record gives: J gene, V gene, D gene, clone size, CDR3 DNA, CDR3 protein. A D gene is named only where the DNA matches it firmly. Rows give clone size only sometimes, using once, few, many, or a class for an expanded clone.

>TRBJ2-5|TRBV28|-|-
TGTGCCAGCAGTTTATGGGGGGACACCGAAGAGACCCAGTACTTC
CASSLWGDTEETQYF
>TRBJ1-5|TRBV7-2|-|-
TGTGCCAGCAGCTTACGTTCAAATCAGCCCCAGCATTTT
CASSLRSNQPQHF
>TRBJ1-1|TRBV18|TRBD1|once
TGTGCCAGCTCACCACCCGACAGGGTGAACACTGAAGCTTTCTTT
CASSPPDRVNTEAFF
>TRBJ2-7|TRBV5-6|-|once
TGTGCCAGCAGCTTGCGGCGGTACTCCTACGAGCAGTACTTC
CASSLRRYSYEQYF
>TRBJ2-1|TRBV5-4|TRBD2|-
TGTGCCAGCAGCTTGTCGCCGGGACTAGCGGGAGTGGGGAATGAGCAGTTCTTC
CASSLSPGLAGVGNEQFF
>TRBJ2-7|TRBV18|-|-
TGTGCCAGCTCACCAAAAGGGATCGAGCAGTACTTC
CASSPKGIEQYF
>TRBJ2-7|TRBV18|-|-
TGTGCCAGCTCACCCCGCACCTACGAGCAGTACTTC
CASSPRTYEQYF
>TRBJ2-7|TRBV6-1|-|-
TGTGCCAGCAGGGAAAGATCCGTATACTCCTACGAGCAGTACTTC
CASRERSVYSYEQYF
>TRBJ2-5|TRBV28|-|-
TGTGCCAGCAGGCTACTTGAGACCCAGTACTTC
CASRLLETQYF
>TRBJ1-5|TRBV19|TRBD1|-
TGTGCCAGTAGTGCTATTTCCGGGACAGGGAACCAGCCCCAGCATTTT
CASSAISGTGNQPQHF
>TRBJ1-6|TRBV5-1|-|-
TGCGCCAGCAGCTTGGCCCCCGGAAGTAATTCACCCCTCCACTTT
CASSLAPGSNSPLHF
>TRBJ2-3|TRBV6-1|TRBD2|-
TGTGCCAGCAGTCAAGGTTGGAGCGGGAGGGCAGCAGATACGCAGTATTTT
CASSQGWSGRAADTQYF
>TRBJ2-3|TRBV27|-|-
TGTGCCAGCAGTTCATCGGGAGTTCCAGATACGCAGTATTTT
CASSSSGVPDTQYF
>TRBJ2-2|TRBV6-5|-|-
TGTGCCAGCAGTCTCCAGGGCTGGACCGGGGAGCTGTTTTTT
CASSLQGWTGELFF
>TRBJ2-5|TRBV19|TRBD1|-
TGTGCCAGTAGTATAGCACAGGGGGGACGTAAAGAGACCCAGTACTTC
CASSIAQGGRKETQYF
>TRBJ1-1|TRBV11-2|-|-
TGTGCCAGCAGCTTAGAATTGGACACTGAAGCTTTCTTT
CASSLELDTEAFF
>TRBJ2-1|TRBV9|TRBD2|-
TGTGCCAGCAGCGTAGGGGCCGGGACTAGGGTCGAGGGCTCCTACAATGAGCAGTTCTTC
CASSVGAGTRVEGSYNEQFF
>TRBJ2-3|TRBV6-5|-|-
TGTGCCAGCAGTTATCTTGGCGTAGTCACAGATACGCAGTATTTT
CASSYLGVVTDTQYF
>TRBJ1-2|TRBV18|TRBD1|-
TGTGCCAGCTCAACGGACAGGGTAGGCGGCTACACCTTC
CASSTDRVGGYTF
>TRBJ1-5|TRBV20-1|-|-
TGCAGTGCTAGTCTAGGGGTCCAGCATTTT
CSASLGVQHF
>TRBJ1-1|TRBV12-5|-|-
TGTGCTAGTGGCCCCGGGTCCTCCGAAGCTTTCTTT
CASGPGSSEAFF
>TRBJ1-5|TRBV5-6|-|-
TGTGCCAGCAGCTACCAGGGGAGCAATCAGCCCCAGCATTTT
CASSYQGSNQPQHF
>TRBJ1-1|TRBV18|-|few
TGTGCCAGCTCACCACCCTGGGGGAACACTGAAGCTTTCTTT
CASSPPWGNTEAFF
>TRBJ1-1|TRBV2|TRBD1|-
TGTGCCAGCAGCCGACGCATTAGCCGGGACAGGGGGAGTGGGAACACTGAAGCTTTCTTT
CASSRRISRDRGSGNTEAFF
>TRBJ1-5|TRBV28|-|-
TGTGCCAGCAGTTTAAATGGGTACGCTAGGCCCCAGCATTTT
CASSLNGYARPQHF
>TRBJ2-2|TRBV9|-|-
TGTGCCAGCAGCGTTGATAGCGGAATCCGATGGGGGGAGCTGTTTTTT
CASSVDSGIRWGELFF
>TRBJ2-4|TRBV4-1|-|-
TGCGCCAGCAGCCAAGGATTCTACGAAAACATTCAGTACTTC
CASSQGFYENIQYF
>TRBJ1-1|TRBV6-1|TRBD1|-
TGTGCCAGCACCTACTCAGGGGGGAGAAACACTGAAGCTTTCTTT
CASTYSGGRNTEAFF
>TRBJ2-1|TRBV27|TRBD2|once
TGTGCCAGCAGCCTAGCGGGAGGGCCAGGTGAGCAGTTCTTC
CASSLAGGPGEQFF
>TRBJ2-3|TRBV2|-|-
TGTGCCAGCAGTGAAGCTGGGTTGGATACGCAGTATTTT
CASSEAGLDTQYF
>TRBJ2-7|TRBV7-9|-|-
TGTGCCAGCAGCTTGACAAAAACCTACGAGCAGTACTTC
CASSLTKTYEQYF
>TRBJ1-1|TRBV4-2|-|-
TGTGCCAGCAGCCAAGGGTACAGGGAGAACACTGAAGCTTTCTTT
CASSQGYRENTEAFF
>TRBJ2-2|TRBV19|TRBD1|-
TGTGCCAGTAGTCCACGCCGGGACAGATCTAACACCGGGGAGCTGTTTTTT
CASSPRRDRSNTGELFF
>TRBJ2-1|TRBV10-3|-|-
TGTGCCATCAGTGAAGCACAGCTCTCCTACAATGAGCAGTTCTTC
CAISEAQLSYNEQFF
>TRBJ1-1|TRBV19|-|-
TGTGCCAGTAGCCCCGGGATTTGGGGCAGACTTAACACTGAAGCTTTCTTT
CASSPGIWGRLNTEAFF
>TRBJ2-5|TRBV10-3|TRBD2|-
TGTGCCATCAGTGGAGGACTAGCGGGAGGGCAAGAGACCCAGTACTTC
CAISGGLAGGQETQYF
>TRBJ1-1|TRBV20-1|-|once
TGCAGTGCTAGCACTGAAGCTTTCTTT
CSASTEAFF
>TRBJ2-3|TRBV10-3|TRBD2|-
TGTGCCATGAGTAGGCTAGCGGGAGAGGGGGATACGCAGTATTTT
CAMSRLAGEGDTQYF
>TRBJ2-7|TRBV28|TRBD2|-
TGTGCCAGCGCGTCGCCCGAGCGGGGCTACGAGCAGTACTTC
CASASPERGYEQYF
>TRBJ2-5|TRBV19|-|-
TGTGCCAGTAGTATTGAAGGGTCGAGTTCGACGGAGACCCAGTACTTC
CASSIEGSSSTETQYF
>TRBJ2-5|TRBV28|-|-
TGTGCCAGCAGACAGGGAATTTGGAGAGAGACCCAGTACTTC
CASRQGIWRETQYF
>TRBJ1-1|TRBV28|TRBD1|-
TGTGCCAGCAGTTTAACCCGGACAGGGAAGGTGGGAGCTTTCTTT
CASSLTRTGKVGAFF
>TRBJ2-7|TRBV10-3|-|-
TGTGCCATCAGTAGCGGGTTCTACGAGCAGTACTTC
CAISSGFYEQYF
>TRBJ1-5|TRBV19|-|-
TGTGCCACCATGGGGGGAAGTCAGCCCCAGCATTTT
CATMGGSQPQHF
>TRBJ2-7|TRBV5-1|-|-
TGCGCCAGCAGCTTGGTACCCGGGTCCTCCTACGAGCAGTACTTC
CASSLVPGSSYEQYF
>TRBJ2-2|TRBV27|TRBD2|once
TGTGCCACTATCTCACTAGCGGGAAGGCGGGGCGGGGAGCTGTTTTTT
CATISLAGRRGGELFF
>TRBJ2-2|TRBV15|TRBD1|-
TGTGCCACCAAAGGGACAGGGGGACCCGCGAACACCGGGGAGCTGTTTTTT
CATKGTGGPANTGELFF
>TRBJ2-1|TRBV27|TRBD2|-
TGTGCCAGCAGCCCAAGAAGTAGCGGGCAAACCAAGGGCTTTTACAATGAGCAGTTCTTC
CASSPRSSGQTKGFYNEQFF